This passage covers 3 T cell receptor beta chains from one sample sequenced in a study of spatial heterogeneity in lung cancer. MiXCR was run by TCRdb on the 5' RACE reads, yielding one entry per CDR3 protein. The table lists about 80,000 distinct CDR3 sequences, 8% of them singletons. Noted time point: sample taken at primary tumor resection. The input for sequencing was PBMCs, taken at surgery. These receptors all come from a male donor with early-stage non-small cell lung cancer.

The CDR3 DNA follows: TGCAGCGTTGGTCGGGGGACGCTCATGGCTTTCTTT. This sequence encodes CSVGRGTLMAFF. The chain is built from TRBV29-1 and TRBJ1-1, with D perhaps TRBD1 (5 bases). Per germline, CDR1 SQVTM and CDR2 ANQGSEA. CDR3 length equals 12 residues. V lost 4 bases to trimming and J lost 11 bases, with 17 bases between them.

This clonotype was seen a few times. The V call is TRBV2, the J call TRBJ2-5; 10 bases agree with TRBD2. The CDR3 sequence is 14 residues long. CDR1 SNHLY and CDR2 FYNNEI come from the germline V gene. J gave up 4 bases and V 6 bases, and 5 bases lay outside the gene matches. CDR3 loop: CASRAGTSAETQYF. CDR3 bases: TGTGCCAGCAGGGCGGGGACTAGCGCAGAGACCCAGTACTTC.

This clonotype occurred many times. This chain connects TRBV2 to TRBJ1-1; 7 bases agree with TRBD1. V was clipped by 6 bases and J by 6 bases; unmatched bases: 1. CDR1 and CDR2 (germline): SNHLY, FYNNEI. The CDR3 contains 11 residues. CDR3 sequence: CASSRGAEAFF. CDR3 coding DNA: TGTGCCAGCAGCAGGGGGGCTGAAGCTTTCTTT.